The present T cell receptor beta chain was sequenced within a study of graft-versus-host responses after intestinal transplantation. Whole-study context: Anti-thymocyte globulin served as induction for all recipients, who then took tacrolimus and steroids for three to four years.

The protocol was immunoSEQ multiplex PCR, while the TCRdb copy is restricted to in-frame clones and leaves out a portion. Of some 85,000 clones listed, around 87% are singletons. CDR3 length: 14 amino acids. Trimming took off 2 bases at V and 4 bases at J, with 15 bases between the two ends. The germline CDR1 and CDR2 sequences are GTSNPN and SVGIG (reference sequence). Study-wide findings and caveats: Declines in HvG clones occurring early post-transplant were associated with peak circulating GvH clone levels. Detection of GvH clones occurred in recipient marrow, and some had their first appearance in ileum or blood.

Comment on this clone: Its antigen remains unidentified.

The chain recombines TRBV30 with TRBJ2-7, with D maybe TRBD1 (6 bases). The sequencing used unstimulated CD8+ T cells sorted from spleen or lymph node cells, collected before transplant. This receptor was obtained from a human donor who was the organ donor for an intestinal transplant. The DNA of the CDR3 is TGTGCCTGGAGTTTGAGGGGGTCCTCATACGAGCAGTACTTC. Its protein product is CAWSLRGSSYEQYF.